Here is one T cell receptor (beta chain) with its context. Its antigen is currently not known. Base qualities were left out, and no much larger clone turns up one base away. These data belong to a study of blood T cell repertoires in COVID-19 (TCRdb year 2020). Study-wide context: Collaborator samples came from the United States, Italy and Spain and covered acute and convalescent phases of COVID-19. The sample metadata nearly always contained a de-identified subject ID, COVID-19 status, age in years and sex. Deeply sampled blood TCRbeta repertoires from subjects exposed to, actively infected with, or recovered from COVID-19 were included in the dataset. The samples were drawn from two sources: the first 160 participants of the ongoing ImmuneRACE study, and 1,254 subjects contributed by 6 global collaborators. HLA class I and class II types, where available, came from metadata supplied by the sample provider rather than from assay-based typing. A freely available public database, intended as a resource for researchers studying the immune response to SARS-CoV-2, is where the repertoires were released. The prospective study material was composed of cDNA or gDNA derived from T cells, B-cell-depleted T cells, or PBMCs.

CDR1 and CDR2, looked up from the germline V gene, are SGHRS and YFSETQ. Reading from cysteine to phenylalanine, the CDR3 counts 15 amino acids. Of the read, only the CDR3 DNA is kept; its 45 bases are in frame from base 1. V loses 1 base at its end and J loses 4 bases; junction bases beyond the gene matches: 1. Results the study describes overall, beyond this receptor: The quantity of clinical and demographic metadata differed by source and by participant and was supplied without curation.

TCRbeta CDR3 regions were amplified from genomic DNA using the immunoSEQ Assay, a bias-controlled multiplex PCR. As for how the authors treated the data: Nucleated cell counts per sample were estimated from amplification of reference gene primers within the assay. Sequence reads were collapsed and filtered to measure the absolute abundance of every unique TCRbeta CDR3 rearrangement. Productive Simpson clonality was computed per sample as the square root of Simpson's diversity index over productive rearrangements. In TCRdb, the immuneACCESS table is reduced to in-frame sequences with V and J assigned. These tables do not hold every clone; where another copy was compared, an unresolved V gene accounts for under half, and the others remain unexplained. D and trimming were read from the DNA, whereas the V and J calls and clone size are those reported in that table. In all, the sample holds under 200,000 clones, and around nine tenths of those were seen once. The ten top clones hold roughly 5.5% of the sample.

Each collaborating institution followed its own protocols to collect whole blood in K2EDTA tubes. Collaborator samples were shipped for TCRbeta analysis as frozen whole blood, isolated PBMCs, or DNA extracted from either sample type. Specimen: peripheral blood. This TCR came from a man between 35 and 55 years old with active or convalescent COVID-19. The chain links TRBV5-1 with TRBJ2-1; 11 junctional bases match TRBD2. CDR3 sequence: CASSLTSGGYNEQFF. The DNA reads TGCGCCAGCAGCTTGACTAGCGGGGGTTACAATGAGCAGTTCTTC.